This is a list of T cell receptor beta chains from one sample in a study of blood T cell repertoires in COVID-19. Sequenced by immunoSEQ multiplex PCR; TCRdb stores in-frame clones only, minus some. The data hold about 68,000 clones, with 70% to 90% observed a single time. The sequencing sample was made of peripheral blood. These TCRs come from a woman in her forties or fifties with COVID-19, enrolled during active disease. Each CDR3 is given with its conserved first and last residue. D genes are given only for firm matches. Clone size is given for some rows only: seen once, a few or many times, or a class if the clone is expanded.

TRBV7-2,NA,NA,TRBJ2-7,TGTGCCAGCAGCCCTACAGGTCATTCCTACGAGCAGTACTTC,CASSPTGHSYEQYF
TRBV29-1,NA,NA,TRBJ2-7,TGCAGCGCCGGGGGCGCGGCGGGAGCCTCCTACGAGCAGTACTTC,CSAGGAAGASYEQYF
TRBV6-6,NA,NA,TRBJ2-7,TGTGCCAGCAGTACGGCGGGAAAATACGAGCAGTACTTC,CASSTAGKYEQYF
TRBV9,NA,NA,TRBJ2-7,TGTGCCAGCAGCGTAGGTCCAGGGCCGACCTACGAGCAGTACTTC,CASSVGPGPTYEQYF
TRBV6-5,once,NA,TRBJ1-1,TGTGCCAGCAGCCTAGGGGGGGCGGACACTGAAGCTTTCTTT,CASSLGGADTEAFF
TRBV6-5,NA,TRBD1,TRBJ1-1,TGTGCCAGCAGTTACTCGAGACAGGGGAACACTGAAGCTTTCTTT,CASSYSRQGNTEAFF
TRBV2,few,TRBD2,TRBJ2-1,TGTGCCAGCAACGTAGCGGGAGGTATCGCGTATGAGCAGTTCTTC,CASNVAGGIAYEQFF
TRBV21-1,NA,NA,TRBJ2-1,TGTGCCAGCAGCACAGGGGAGGGATACAATGAGCAGTTCTTC,CASSTGEGYNEQFF
TRBV7-9,few,TRBD1,TRBJ2-2,TGTGCCAGCAGCTTAGGGACAGGGGGCTTCGGGGAGCTGTTTTTT,CASSLGTGGFGELFF
TRBV5-1,NA,NA,TRBJ2-5,TGCGCCAGCAGCTCGGGTCTTATGGTGGAGACCCAGTACTTC,CASSSGLMVETQYF
TRBV5-1,NA,NA,TRBJ2-3,TGCGCCAGCAGCTTGTCTAGCACAGATACGCAGTATTTT,CASSLSSTDTQYF
TRBV28,NA,TRBD1,TRBJ1-1,TGTGCCAGCAGTTCGTCAGGGGGAGCTTTCTTT,CASSSSGGAFF
TRBV6-6,NA,TRBD1,TRBJ2-4,TGTGCCAGCAGTCGCTCCGGGACAGTCATAGCCAAAAACATTCAGTACTTC,CASSRSGTVIAKNIQYF
TRBV10-3,NA,NA,TRBJ2-3,TGTGCCATCAGTTTTCCCGGAGATACGCAGTATTTT,CAISFPGDTQYF
TRBV7-2,NA,TRBD1,TRBJ1-1,TGTGCCAGCAGCCCTGCAGGGGGGTTGGGGCAGGGGCGGGGATCTGAAGCTTTCTTT,CASSPAGGLGQGRGSEAFF
TRBV5-5,NA,NA,TRBJ1-5,TGTGCCAGCAGCTTGGTGAGGAGCAATCAGCCCCAGCATTTT,CASSLVRSNQPQHF
TRBV7-9,NA,NA,TRBJ1-1,TGTGCCAGCAGCGGCCGCGCGGGGCCGGTGAACACTGAAGCTTTCTTT,CASSGRAGPVNTEAFF
TRBV14,NA,NA,TRBJ2-7,TGTGCCAGCAGCCATTCCCCGTACGAGCAGTACTTC,CASSHSPYEQYF
TRBV28,NA,TRBD2,TRBJ2-5,TGTGCCAGCAGTTTGACTAGCGGGAGCTCAGAGACCCAGTACTTC,CASSLTSGSSETQYF
TRBV21-1,NA,NA,TRBJ1-2,TGTGCCAGCAGCAAAGCCAATGGGGCCCTCGGTATTTCACATGGCTACACCTTC,CASSKANGALGISHGYTF
TRBV4-1,NA,TRBD2,TRBJ2-1,TGCGCCAGCAGCCAAGAAACTAGCGGGAGCCTCAATGAGCAGTTCTTC,CASSQETSGSLNEQFF
TRBV3-1/TRBV3-2,NA,NA,TRBJ2-4,TGTGCCAGCAGCGCCCGCCCGGGGAGAGGGGGTAGAAACATTCAGTACTTC,CASSARPGRGGRNIQYF
TRBV5-1,NA,TRBD2,TRBJ2-3,TGCGCCAGCAGCTTGGCCCGTGGCGGGAGGGCCGGGGAAACGCAGTATTTT,CASSLARGGRAGETQYF
TRBV9,NA,TRBD2,TRBJ2-1,TGTGCCAGCAGCGCCTCTAGCGGGAGGGCCCAGTTCTTC,CASSASSGRAQFF
TRBV7-9,NA,NA,TRBJ1-2,TGTGCCAGCAACCCCGCCGGGACTCCTGCTAATGGCTACACCTTC,CASNPAGTPANGYTF
TRBV28,NA,TRBD1,TRBJ2-2,TGTGCCAGCAGATCCCGACAGGGTTACACCGGGGAGCTGTTTTTT,CASRSRQGYTGELFF
TRBV27,NA,TRBD1,TRBJ2-5,TGTGCCAGCAGCTTCGGGACAGCCCAAGAGACCCAGTACTTC,CASSFGTAQETQYF
TRBV7-8,NA,TRBD2,TRBJ2-7,TGTGCCAGCAGCCCCGAAGGGAGGGCCTACGAGCAGTACTTC,CASSPEGRAYEQYF
TRBV7-3,once,TRBD2,TRBJ2-2,TGTGCCAGCAGCTCCACGAGCGGGAGTCGTACCGGGGAGCTGTTTTTT,CASSSTSGSRTGELFF
TRBV29-1,NA,NA,TRBJ2-1,TGCAGCGCCAAGGACTATTCCTACAATGAGCAGTTCTTC,CSAKDYSYNEQFF
TRBV27,NA,NA,TRBJ1-2,TGTGCCAGCAGTTTAGAGGGGAGGGCTGGCTACACCTTC,CASSLEGRAGYTF
TRBV7-2,NA,TRBD2,TRBJ2-7,TGTGCCAGCAGCCCACGGACTAGCGGGAGCTACGAGCAGTACTTC,CASSPRTSGSYEQYF
TRBV6-1,NA,TRBD1,TRBJ1-1,TGTGCCAGCAGTGAAGTGAGGACAGGGTCAGCTTTCTTT,CASSEVRTGSAFF
TRBV2,NA,TRBD1,TRBJ2-1,TGTGCCAGCAGGGGACAGGGGCAGGCCAATGAGCAGTTCTTC,CASRGQGQANEQFF
TRBV25-1,NA,NA,TRBJ1-1,TGTGCCAGCAGTGCCTACAGCACTGAAGCTTTCTTT,CASSAYSTEAFF
TRBV7-8,once,NA,TRBJ2-1,TGTGCCAGCAGCTTTCCGGGGAATGAGCAGTTCTTC,CASSFPGNEQFF
TRBV11-1,NA,NA,TRBJ2-3,TGTGCCAGCAGTCCCGGTGGTGGTCGGGATACGCAGTATTTT,CASSPGGGRDTQYF
TRBV4-1,NA,TRBD1,TRBJ1-1,TGCGCCAGCAGCCAAATGGGGACAGGGGGCTGGACTGAAGCTTTCTTT,CASSQMGTGGWTEAFF
TRBV10-3,NA,NA,TRBJ1-5,TGTGCCATCAGCCCAAACCCGACGGGGAATAGCAATCAGCCCCAGCATTTT,CAISPNPTGNSNQPQHF
TRBV24-1,NA,NA,TRBJ2-1,TGTGCCACCGCGGGACAGCGAAGCAATGAGCAGTTCTTC,CATAGQRSNEQFF
TRBV7-3,NA,TRBD2,TRBJ2-1,TGTGCCAGCAGCCCGACTAGCGGGAGAGGCTATGAGCAGTTCTTC,CASSPTSGRGYEQFF
TRBV6-5,NA,NA,TRBJ2-7,TGTGCCACGGGGAAGGGTCGTTCCTACGAGCAGTACTTC,CATGKGRSYEQYF
TRBV7-9,NA,NA,TRBJ2-5,TGTGCCAGCAGCTTATACACCACCCAAGAGACCCAGTACTTC,CASSLYTTQETQYF
TRBV9,once,TRBD2,TRBJ2-1,TGTGCCAGCAGCGTACCTAGCGGGACCGACCGGGAGTTCTTC,CASSVPSGTDREFF
TRBV28,once,TRBD1,TRBJ1-2,TGTGCCAGCAGTCTGGACAGGCTTGCCTATGGCTACACCTTC,CASSLDRLAYGYTF
TRBV11-1,NA,NA,TRBJ2-7,TGTGCCAGCAGCTTGAGACTGGCCTACGAGCAGTACTTC,CASSLRLAYEQYF
TRBV7-2,NA,NA,TRBJ2-2,TGTGCCAGCAGCTTAGCGCTGAGGGAGACAGGCGGGGAGCTGTTTTTT,CASSLALRETGGELFF
TRBV5-1,NA,TRBD1,TRBJ1-2,TGCGCCAGCAGCGTCGAAACCGGGACAGGGGTCTATGGCTACACCTTC,CASSVETGTGVYGYTF
TRBV19,once,TRBD1,TRBJ2-2,TGTGCCAGTGCGAAACAGGGGCCCCACGCCGGGGAGCTGTTTTTT,CASAKQGPHAGELFF
TRBV6-5,NA,TRBD1,TRBJ1-2,TGTGCCAGCAGTCCCGACAGGGGATATGGCTACACCTTC,CASSPDRGYGYTF
TRBV7-2,NA,TRBD1,TRBJ1-4,TGTGCCAGCAGCTTGAAGAGACAGGGGAAGGGGGAAAAACTGTTTTTT,CASSLKRQGKGEKLFF
TRBV10-3,NA,TRBD2,TRBJ2-3,TGTGCCACCCGAGGGACTAGCGGGAGATCATCACATACGCAGTATTTT,CATRGTSGRSSHTQYF
TRBV7-8,NA,NA,TRBJ2-7,TGTGCCAGCAGCTTATGGACAGCCGGGTTTCCCTACGAGCAGTACTTC,CASSLWTAGFPYEQYF
TRBV5-1,NA,NA,TRBJ1-2,TGCGCCAGCAGCTTACAGGGAGCTAACTATGGCTACACCTTC,CASSLQGANYGYTF
TRBV19,NA,TRBD1,TRBJ1-2,TGTGCCAGTAGTATTTCGTGGACAGGGGGAAGGCATGGCTACACCTTC,CASSISWTGGRHGYTF